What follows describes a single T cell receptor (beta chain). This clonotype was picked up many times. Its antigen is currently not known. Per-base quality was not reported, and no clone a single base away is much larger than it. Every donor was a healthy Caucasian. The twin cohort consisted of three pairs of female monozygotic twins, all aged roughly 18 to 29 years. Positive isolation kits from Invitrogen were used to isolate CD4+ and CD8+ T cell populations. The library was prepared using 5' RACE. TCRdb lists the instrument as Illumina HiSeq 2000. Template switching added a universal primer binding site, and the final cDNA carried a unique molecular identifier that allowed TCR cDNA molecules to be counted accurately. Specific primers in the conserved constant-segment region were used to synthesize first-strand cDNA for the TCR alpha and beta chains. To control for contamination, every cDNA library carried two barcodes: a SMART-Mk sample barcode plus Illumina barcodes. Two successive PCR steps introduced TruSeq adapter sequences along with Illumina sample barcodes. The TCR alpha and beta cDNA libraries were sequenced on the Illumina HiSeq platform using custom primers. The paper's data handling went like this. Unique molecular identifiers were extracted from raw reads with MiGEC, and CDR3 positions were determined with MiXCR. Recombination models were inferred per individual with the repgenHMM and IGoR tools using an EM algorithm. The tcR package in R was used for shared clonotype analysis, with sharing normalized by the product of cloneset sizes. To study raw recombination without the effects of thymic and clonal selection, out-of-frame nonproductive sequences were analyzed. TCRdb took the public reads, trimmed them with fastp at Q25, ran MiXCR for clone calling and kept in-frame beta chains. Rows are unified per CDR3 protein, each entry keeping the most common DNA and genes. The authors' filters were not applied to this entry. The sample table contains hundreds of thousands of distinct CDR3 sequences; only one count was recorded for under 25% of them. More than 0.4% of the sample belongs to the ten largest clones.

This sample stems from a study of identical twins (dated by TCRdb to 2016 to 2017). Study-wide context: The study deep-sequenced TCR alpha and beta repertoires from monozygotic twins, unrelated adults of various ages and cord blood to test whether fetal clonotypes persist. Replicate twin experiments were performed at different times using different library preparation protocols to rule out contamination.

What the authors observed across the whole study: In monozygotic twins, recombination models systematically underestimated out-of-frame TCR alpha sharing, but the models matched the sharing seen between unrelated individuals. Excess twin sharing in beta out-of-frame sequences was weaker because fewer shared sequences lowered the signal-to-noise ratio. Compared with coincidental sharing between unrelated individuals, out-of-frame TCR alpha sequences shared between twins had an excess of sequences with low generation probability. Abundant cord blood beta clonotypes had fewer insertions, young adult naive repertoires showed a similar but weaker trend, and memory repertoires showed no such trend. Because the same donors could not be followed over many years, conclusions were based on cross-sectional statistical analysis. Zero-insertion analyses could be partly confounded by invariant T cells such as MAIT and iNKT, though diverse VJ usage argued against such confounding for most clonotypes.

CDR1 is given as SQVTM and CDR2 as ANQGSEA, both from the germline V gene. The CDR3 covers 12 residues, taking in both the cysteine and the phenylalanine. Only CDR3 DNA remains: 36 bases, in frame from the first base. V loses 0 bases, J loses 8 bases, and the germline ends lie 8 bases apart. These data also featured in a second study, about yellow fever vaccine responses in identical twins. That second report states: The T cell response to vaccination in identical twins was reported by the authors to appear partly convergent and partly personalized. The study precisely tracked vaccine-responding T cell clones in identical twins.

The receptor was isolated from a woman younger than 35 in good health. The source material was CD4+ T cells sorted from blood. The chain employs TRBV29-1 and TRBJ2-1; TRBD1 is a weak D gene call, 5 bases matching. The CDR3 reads CSVEDLGDEQFF. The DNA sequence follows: TGCAGCGTTGAAGATCTAGGGGATGAGCAGTTCTTC.